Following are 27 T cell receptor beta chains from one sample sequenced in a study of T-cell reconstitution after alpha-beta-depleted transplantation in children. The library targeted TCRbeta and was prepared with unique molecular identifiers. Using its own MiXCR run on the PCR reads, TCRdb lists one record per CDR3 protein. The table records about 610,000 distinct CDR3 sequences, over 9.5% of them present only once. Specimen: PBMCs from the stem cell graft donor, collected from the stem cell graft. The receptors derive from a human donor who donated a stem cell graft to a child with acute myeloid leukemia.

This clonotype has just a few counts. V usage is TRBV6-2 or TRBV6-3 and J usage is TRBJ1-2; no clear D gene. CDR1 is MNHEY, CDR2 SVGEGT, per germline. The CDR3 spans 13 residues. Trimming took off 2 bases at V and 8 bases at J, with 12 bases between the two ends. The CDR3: CASSYMAVQGYTF. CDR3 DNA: TGTGCCAGCAGTTACATGGCCGTCCAGGGCTACACCTTC.

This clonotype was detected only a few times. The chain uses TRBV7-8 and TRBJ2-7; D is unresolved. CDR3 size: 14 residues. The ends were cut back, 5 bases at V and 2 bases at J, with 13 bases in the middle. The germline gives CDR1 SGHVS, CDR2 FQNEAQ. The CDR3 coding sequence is TGTGCCAGCAGCCCGAAGACGTATACCTACGAGCAGTACTTC. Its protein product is CASSPKTYTYEQYF.

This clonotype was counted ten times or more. The CDR3: CASSTLPWTAYEQYF. In DNA form, the CDR3 reads TGTGCCAGCAGCACACTTCCGTGGACAGCCTACGAGCAGTACTTC. The chain couples TRBV7-8 to TRBJ2-7, with D maybe TRBD1 (6 bases). The V end was cut by 5 bases, the J end by 2 bases, with 16 bases between. This CDR3 comprises 15 residues. The germline CDR1 and CDR2 sequences are SGHVS and FQNEAQ.

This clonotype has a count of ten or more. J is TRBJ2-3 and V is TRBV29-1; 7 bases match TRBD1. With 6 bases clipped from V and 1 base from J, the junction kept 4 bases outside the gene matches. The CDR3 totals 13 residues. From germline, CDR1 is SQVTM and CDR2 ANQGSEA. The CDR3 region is CSVTTGRTDTQYF. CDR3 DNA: TGCAGCGTGACGACAGGGCGCACAGATACGCAGTATTTT.

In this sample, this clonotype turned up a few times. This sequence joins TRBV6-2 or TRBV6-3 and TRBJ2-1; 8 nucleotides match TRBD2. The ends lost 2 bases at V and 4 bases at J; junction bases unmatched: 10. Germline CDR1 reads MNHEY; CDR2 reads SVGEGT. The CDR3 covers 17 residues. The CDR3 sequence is CASSYPGGWGDYNEQFF. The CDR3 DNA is TGTGCCAGCAGTTACCCGGGGGGGTGGGGGGATTACAATGAGCAGTTCTTC.

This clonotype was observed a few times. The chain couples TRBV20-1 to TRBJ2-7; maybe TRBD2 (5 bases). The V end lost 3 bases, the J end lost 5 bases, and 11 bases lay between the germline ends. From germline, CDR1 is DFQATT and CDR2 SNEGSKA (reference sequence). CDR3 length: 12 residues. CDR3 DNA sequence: TGCAGTGCTAGCGTAGCTAGCCACGAGCAGTACTTC. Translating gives CSASVASHEQYF.

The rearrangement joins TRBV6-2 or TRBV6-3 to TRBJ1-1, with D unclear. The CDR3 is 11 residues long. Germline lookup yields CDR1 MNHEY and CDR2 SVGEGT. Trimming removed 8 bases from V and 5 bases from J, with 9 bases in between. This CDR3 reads CASVGGTEAFF. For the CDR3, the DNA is TGTGCCAGCGTCGGTGGAACTGAAGCTTTCTTT.

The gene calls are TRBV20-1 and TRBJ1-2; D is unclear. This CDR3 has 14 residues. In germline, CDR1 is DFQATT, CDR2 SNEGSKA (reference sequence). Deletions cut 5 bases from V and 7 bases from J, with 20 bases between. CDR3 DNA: TGCAGTGCTGGCGAGACCCATAACGAACGTGGCTACACCTTC. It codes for CSAGETHNERGYTF.

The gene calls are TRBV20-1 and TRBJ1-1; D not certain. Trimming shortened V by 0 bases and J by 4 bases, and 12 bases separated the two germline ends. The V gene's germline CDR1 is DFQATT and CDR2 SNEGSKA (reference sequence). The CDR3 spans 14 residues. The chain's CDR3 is CSARDRGAGTEAFF. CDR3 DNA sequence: TGCAGTGCTAGAGATAGAGGTGCGGGCACTGAAGCTTTCTTT.

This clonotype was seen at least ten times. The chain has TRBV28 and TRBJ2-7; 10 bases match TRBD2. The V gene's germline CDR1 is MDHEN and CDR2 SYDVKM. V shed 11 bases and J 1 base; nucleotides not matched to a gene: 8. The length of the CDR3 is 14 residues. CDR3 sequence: CAWSGRAASYEQYF. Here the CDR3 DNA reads TGTGCCTGGAGCGGGAGGGCCGCGTCCTACGAGCAGTACTTC. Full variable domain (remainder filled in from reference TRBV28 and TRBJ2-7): DVKVTQSSRYLVKRTGEKVFLECVQDMDHENMFWYRQDPGLGLRLIYFSYDVKMKEKGDIPEGYSVSREKKERFSLILESASTNQTSMYLCAWSGRAASYEQYFGPGTRLTVT.

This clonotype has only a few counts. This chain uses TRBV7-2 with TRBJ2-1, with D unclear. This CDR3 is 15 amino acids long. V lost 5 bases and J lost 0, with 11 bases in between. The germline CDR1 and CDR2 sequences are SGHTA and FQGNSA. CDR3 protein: CASSLTAHSYNEQFF. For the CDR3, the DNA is TGTGCCAGCAGCCTTACAGCCCACTCCTACAATGAGCAGTTCTTC.

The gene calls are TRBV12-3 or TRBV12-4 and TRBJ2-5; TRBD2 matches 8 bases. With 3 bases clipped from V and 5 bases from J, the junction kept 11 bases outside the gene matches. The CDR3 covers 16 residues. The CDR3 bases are TGTGCCAGCAGTTTGGGGAGCGGGAGCTATGGCGAGACCCAGTACTTC. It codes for CASSLGSGSYGETQYF.

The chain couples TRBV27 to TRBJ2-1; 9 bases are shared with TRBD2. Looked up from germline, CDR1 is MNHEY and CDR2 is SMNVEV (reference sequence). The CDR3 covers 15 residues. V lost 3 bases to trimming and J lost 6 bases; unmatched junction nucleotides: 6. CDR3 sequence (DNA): TGTGCCAGCAGTTTTGCGGGAGGGCCTCTCAATGAGCAGTTCTTC. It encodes CASSFAGGPLNEQFF.

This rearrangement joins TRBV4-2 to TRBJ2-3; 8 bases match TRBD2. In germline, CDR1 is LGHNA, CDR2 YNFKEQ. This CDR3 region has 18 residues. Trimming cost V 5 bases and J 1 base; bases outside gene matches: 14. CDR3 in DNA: TGTGCCAGCAGCGCCCTAGCGGGTGCCACACTGGGCACAGATACGCAGTATTTT. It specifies CASSALAGATLGTDTQYF.

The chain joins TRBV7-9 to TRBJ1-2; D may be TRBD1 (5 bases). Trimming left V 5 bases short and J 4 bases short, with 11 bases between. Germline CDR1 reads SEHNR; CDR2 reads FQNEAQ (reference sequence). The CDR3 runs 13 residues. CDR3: CASSAWGGYGYTF. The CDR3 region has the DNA TGTGCCAGCAGCGCATGGGGGGGCTATGGCTACACCTTC.

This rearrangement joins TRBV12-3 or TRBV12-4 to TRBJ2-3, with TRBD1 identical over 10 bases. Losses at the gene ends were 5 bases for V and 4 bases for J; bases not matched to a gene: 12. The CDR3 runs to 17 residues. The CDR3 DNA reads TGTGCCAGCAGTCTTCAAACCGGGACAGGGGTCGCAGATACGCAGTATTTT. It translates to CASSLQTGTGVADTQYF.

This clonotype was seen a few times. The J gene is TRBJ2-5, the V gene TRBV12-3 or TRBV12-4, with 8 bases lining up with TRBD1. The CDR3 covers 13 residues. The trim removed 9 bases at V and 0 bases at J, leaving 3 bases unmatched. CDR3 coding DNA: TGTGCCAGTGGACAGGGTTACCAAGAGACCCAGTACTTC. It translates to CASGQGYQETQYF.

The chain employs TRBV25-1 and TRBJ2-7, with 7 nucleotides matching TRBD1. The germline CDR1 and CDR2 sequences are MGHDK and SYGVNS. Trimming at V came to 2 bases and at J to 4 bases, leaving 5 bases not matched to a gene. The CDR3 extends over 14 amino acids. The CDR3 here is CASSEGRGRYEQYF. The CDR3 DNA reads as TGTGCCAGCAGTGAAGGAAGGGGGCGGTACGAGCAGTACTTC.

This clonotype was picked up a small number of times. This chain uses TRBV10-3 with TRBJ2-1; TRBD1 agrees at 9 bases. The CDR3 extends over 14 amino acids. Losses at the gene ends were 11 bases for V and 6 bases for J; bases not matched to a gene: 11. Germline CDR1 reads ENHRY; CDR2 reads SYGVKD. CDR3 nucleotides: TGTGCCTTGCGGGCGGGACAGGGAAGCAATGAGCAGTTCTTC. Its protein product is CALRAGQGSNEQFF.

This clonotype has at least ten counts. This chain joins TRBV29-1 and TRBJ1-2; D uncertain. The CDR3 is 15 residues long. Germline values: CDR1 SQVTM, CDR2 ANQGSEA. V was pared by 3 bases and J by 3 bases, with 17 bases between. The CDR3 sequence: CSVDGVEGVDYGYTF. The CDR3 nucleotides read TGCAGCGTTGACGGGGTGGAGGGTGTTGACTATGGCTACACCTTC.

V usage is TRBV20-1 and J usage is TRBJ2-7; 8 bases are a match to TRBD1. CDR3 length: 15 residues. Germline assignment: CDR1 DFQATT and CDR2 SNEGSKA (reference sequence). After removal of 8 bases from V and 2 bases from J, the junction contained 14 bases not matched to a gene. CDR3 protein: CSPAESRGRTYEQYF. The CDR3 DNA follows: TGCAGTCCCGCGGAGTCCAGGGGGCGGACCTACGAGCAGTACTTC.

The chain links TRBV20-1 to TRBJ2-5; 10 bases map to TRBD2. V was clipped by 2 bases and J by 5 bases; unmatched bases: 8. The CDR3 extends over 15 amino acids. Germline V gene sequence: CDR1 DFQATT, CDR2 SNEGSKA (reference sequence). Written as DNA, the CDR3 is TGCAGTGCTAGACAATCCAGCGGGAGGGCGGAGACCCAGTACTTC. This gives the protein CSARQSSGRAETQYF.

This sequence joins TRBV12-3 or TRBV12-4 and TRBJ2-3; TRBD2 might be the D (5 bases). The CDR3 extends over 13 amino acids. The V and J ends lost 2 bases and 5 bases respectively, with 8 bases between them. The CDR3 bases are TGTGCCAGCAGTTTATTCGGGGAAGATACGCAGTATTTT. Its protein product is CASSLFGEDTQYF.

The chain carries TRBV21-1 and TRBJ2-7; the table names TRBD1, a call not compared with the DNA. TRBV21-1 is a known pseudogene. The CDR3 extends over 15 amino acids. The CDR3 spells CASSKRRAPNYEQYF. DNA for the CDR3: TGTGCCAGCAGCAAAAGGCGAGCGCCCAACTACGAGCAGTACTTC.

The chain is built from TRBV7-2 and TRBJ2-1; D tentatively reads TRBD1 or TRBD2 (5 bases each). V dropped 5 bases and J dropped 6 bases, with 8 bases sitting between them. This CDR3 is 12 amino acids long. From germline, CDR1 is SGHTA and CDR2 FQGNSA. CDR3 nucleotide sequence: TGTGCCAGCAGCGGGGGTTTCAATGAGCAGTTCTTC. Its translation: CASSGGFNEQFF.

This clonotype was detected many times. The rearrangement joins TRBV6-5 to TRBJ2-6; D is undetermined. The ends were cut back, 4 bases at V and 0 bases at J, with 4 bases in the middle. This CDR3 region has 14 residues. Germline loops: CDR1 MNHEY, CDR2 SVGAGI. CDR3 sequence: CASSSDSGANVLTF. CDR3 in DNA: TGTGCCAGCAGTTCCGACTCTGGGGCCAACGTCCTGACTTTC.

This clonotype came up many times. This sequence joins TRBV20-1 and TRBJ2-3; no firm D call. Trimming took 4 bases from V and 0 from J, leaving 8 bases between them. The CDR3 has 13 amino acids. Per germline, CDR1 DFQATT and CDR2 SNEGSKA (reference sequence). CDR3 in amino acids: CSANALSTDTQYF. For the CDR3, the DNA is TGCAGTGCTAATGCCCTTAGCACAGATACGCAGTATTTT.